What follows is one TCR beta chain and its context. Its antigen is as yet unknown. A read error is possible here, since a much larger clone lies one base away. This sample was taken from a study of tumor-infiltrating lymphocytes in primary liver carcinoma. Across the whole study: Primary liver carcinoma in the patients was surgically resected.

TCR beta cDNA was prepared out of about 530 ng total RNA by means of a constant-region primer. The TCR beta library was amplified through three nested multiplex PCR rounds in a modified ARM-PCR procedure. A C-beta reverse primer and TRBV1-TRBV30 forward primers served in each of the first two PCR rounds, at 10 cycles apiece. TCRdb re-derived calls from the multiplex PCR reads in MiXCR, one entry per CDR3 protein. In the table there are 330,000 or so distinct CDR3 sequences, less than 70% of which are singletons. This CDR3 has 14 amino acids. The germline V gene encodes CDR1 MNHNY and CDR2 SVGAGI (reference sequence). The ends lost 3 bases at V and 13 bases at J; junction bases unmatched: 9. Unsorted whole blood served as the source of blood RNA, and germline DNA was extracted as well. Patients were chronically HBV-infected and treatment-naive. The collection of 4 to 4.5 milliliters of peripheral blood preceded surgery.

Study-level points and caveats: Tumor-adjacent and tumor-blood pairs shared a smaller degree of overlap than tumor region pairs.

This clonotype was sampled from a man aged 35-49 years with primary liver carcinoma and hepatitis B virus infection. The genes are TRBV6-6 and TRBJ2-1; 10 bases agree with TRBD1. Sequenced material: peripheral blood. CDR3: CASSYGTGEETQFF. The CDR3 DNA is TGTGCCAGCAGTTATGGGACAGGGGAAGAGACCCAGTTCTTC.